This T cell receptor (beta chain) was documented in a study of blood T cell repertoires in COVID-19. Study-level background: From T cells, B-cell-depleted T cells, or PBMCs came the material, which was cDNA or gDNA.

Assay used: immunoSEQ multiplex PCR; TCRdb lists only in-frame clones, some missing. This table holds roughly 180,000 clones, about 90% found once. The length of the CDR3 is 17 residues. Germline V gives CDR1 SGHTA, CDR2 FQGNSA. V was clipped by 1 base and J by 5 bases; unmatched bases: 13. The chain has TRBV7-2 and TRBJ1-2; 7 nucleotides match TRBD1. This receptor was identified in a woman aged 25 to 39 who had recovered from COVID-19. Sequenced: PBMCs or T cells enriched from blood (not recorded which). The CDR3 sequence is CASSLGLGTELSYGYTF. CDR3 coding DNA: TGTGCCAGCAGCTTAGGACTCGGGACAGAACTATCTTATGGCTACACCTTC.